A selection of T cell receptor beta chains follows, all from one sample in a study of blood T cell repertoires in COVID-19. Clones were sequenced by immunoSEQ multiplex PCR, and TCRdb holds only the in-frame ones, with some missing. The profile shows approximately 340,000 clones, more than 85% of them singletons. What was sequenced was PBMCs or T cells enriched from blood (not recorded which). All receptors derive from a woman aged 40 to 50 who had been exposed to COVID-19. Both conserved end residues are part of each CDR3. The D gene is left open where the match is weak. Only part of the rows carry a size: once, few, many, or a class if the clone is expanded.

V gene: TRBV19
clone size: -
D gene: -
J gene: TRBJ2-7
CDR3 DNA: TGTGCCAGTAGTGCCTGGGACTCTATCTACGAGCAGTACTTC
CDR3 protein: CASSAWDSIYEQYF

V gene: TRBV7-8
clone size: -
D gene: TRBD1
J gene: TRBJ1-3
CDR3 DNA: TGTGCCAGCAGCTCGACAGGGGTTTCTGGAAACACCATATATTTT
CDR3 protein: CASSSTGVSGNTIYF

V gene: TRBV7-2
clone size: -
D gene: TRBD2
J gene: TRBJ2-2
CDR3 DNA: TGTGCCAGCAGCTCCCCAACTAGCGGGCTCACCGGGGAGCTGTTTTTT
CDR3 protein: CASSSPTSGLTGELFF

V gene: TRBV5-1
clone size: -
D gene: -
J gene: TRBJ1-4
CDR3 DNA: TGCGCCAGCAGCTTCGCGGGGGAAAAACTGTTTTTT
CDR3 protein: CASSFAGEKLFF

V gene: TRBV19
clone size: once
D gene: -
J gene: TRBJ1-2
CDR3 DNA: TGTGCCAGTAGTATTCTTACGGCTGGAGCCTATGGCTACACCTTC
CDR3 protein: CASSILTAGAYGYTF

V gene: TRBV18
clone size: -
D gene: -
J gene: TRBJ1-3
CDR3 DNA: TGTGCCAGCTCACCCGCCGCCATCGACAACTCTGGAAACACCATATATTTT
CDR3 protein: CASSPAAIDNSGNTIYF

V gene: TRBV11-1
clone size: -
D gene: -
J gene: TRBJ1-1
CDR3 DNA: TGTGCCAGCAGCTTCAATGACTTGAACACTGAAGCTTTCTTT
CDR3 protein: CASSFNDLNTEAFF

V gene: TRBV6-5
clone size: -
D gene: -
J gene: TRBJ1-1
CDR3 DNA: TGTGCCAGCAGGGAGTGGGGCCCGAACACTGAAGCTTTCTTT
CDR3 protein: CASREWGPNTEAFF

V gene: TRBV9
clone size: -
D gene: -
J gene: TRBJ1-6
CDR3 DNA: TGTGCCAGCAGCGCCTCCCCGGTGGGCAGGGGCGGTTCACCCCTCCACTTT
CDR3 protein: CASSASPVGRGGSPLHF

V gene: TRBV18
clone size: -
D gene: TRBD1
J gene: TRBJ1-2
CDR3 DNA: TGTGCCAGCTCACCACTACAGGGGGCGAGGGACTATGGCTACACCTTC
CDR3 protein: CASSPLQGARDYGYTF

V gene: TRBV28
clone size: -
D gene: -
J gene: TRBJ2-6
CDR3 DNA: TGTGCCAGCAGTTTTGACCGCACAGGGTCTGGGGCCAACGTCCTGACTTTC
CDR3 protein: CASSFDRTGSGANVLTF

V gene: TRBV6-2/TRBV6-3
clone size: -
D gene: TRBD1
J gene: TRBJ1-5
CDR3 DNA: TGTGCCAGCAGTGCCGGGACAGGCGACTATCAGCCCCAGCATTTT
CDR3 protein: CASSAGTGDYQPQHF

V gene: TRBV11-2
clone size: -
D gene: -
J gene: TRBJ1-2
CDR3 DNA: TGTGCCAGCAGCTTAGGAAACAGTGGCTACACCTTC
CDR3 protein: CASSLGNSGYTF

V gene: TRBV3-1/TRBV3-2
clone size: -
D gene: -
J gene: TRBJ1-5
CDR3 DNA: TGTGCCAGCAGCCTACGATTCGGGGGGATGCAGCCCCAGCATTTT
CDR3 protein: CASSLRFGGMQPQHF

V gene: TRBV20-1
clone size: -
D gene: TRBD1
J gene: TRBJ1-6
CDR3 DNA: TGCAGTGCTAGTTGGACAGGGACCAATTCACCCCTCCACTTT
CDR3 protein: CSASWTGTNSPLHF

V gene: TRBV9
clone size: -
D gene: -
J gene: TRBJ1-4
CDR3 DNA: TGTGCCAGCAGCCTCTCCCGACAGACTGATGAAAAACTGTTTTTT
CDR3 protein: CASSLSRQTDEKLFF

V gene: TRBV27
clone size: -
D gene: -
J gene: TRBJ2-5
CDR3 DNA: TGTGCCAGCAGTCGGCAAAACAGTTTGCAAGAGACCCAGTACTTC
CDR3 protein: CASSRQNSLQETQYF

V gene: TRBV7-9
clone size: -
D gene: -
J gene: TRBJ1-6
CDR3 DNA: TGTGCCAGCATTGACTCTGGCAGGGAATATAATTCACCCCTCCACTTT
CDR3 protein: CASIDSGREYNSPLHF

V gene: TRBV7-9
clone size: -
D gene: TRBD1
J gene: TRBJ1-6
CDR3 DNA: TGTGCCAGCAGCCAGGGACAGGGGGCTCCCCTCCACTTT
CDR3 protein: CASSQGQGAPLHF

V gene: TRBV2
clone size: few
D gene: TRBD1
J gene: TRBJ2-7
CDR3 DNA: TGTGCCAGCAGACTCTCTACAGGGGCCTCCTACGAGCAGTACTTC
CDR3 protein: CASRLSTGASYEQYF

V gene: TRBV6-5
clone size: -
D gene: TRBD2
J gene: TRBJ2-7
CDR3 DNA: TGTGCCAGCAGTTACGAACGGGGGGGCTACGAGCAGTACTTC
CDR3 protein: CASSYERGGYEQYF

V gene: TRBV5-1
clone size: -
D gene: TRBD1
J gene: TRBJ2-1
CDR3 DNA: TGCGCCAGCAGCCGTGGGACAGGGGAGATACCTGAGCAGTTCTTC
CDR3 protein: CASSRGTGEIPEQFF

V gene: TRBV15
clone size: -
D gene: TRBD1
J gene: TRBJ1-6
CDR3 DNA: TGTGCCACCAGCAGAGAAAACAGGGGATTCTATAATTCACCCCTCCACTTT
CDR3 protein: CATSRENRGFYNSPLHF

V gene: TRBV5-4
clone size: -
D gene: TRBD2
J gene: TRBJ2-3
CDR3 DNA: TGTGCCAGCAGCTTTCGACTAGCGGGAAGGAGAACTAGCACAGATACGCAGTATTTT
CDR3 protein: CASSFRLAGRRTSTDTQYF

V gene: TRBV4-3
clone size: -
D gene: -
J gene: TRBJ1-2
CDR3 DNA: TGCGCCAGCAGCCAAGATTGGGAGGGGGGGCGGTATGGCTACACCTTC
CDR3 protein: CASSQDWEGGRYGYTF

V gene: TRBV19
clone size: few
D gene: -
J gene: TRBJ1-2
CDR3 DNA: TGTGCCAGTAGTGTACGTAGACTTGATGGCTACACCTTC
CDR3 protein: CASSVRRLDGYTF

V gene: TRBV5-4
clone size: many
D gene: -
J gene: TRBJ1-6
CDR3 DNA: TGTGCCAGCAGCTTGCCGGGGGTTAGTTCACCCCTCCACTTT
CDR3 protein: CASSLPGVSSPLHF

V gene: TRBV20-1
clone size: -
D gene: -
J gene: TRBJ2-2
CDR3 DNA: TGCAGTGCTCAAGGGGGCGGGGAGCTGTTTTTT
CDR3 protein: CSAQGGGELFF

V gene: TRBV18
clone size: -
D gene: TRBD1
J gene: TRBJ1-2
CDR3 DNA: TGTGCCAGCTCATCGGGACAGTCTAACTATGGCTACACCTTC
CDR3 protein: CASSSGQSNYGYTF

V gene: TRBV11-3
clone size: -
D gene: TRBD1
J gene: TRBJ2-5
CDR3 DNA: TGTGCCAGCAGCCCCCCAGACAGGGGAGAGACCCAGTACTTC
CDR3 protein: CASSPPDRGETQYF

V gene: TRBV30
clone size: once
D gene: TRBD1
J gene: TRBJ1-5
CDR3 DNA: TGTGCCTGGAGTGGGACAGGGAATCAGCCCCAGCATTTT
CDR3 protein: CAWSGTGNQPQHF

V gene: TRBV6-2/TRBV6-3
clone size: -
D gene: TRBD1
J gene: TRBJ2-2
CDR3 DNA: TGTGCCAGCAGTTATCCCAGGGGGCGAAAGAACACCGGGGAGCTGTTTTTT
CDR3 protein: CASSYPRGRKNTGELFF

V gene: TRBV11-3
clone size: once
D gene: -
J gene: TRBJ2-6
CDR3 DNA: TGTGCCAGCAGCTTAGACCTGGGGGGTGCTGGGGCCAACGTCCTGACTTTC
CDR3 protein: CASSLDLGGAGANVLTF

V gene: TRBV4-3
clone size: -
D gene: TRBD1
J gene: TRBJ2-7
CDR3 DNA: TGCGCCAGCAGCCTCCAGGGGGCCCCGGACGAGCAGTACTTC
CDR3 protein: CASSLQGAPDEQYF

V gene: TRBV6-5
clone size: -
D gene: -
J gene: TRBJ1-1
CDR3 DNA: TGTGCCAGCAGCCTAGCCCTCACCTTATACACTGAAGCTTTCTTT
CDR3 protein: CASSLALTLYTEAFF

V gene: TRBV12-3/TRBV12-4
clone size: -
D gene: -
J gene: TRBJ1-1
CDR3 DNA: TGTGCCAGCAGTTTATCCAAGGGGGTTGAAGCTTTCTTT
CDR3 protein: CASSLSKGVEAFF

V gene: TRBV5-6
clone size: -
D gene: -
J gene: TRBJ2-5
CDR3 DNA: TGTGCCAGCAGCGGCGACAGCCAAGAGACCCAGTACTTC
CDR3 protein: CASSGDSQETQYF

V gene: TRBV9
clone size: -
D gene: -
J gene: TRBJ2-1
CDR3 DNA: TGTGCCAGCAGCGTAGGGGTCATGAGCGCCTACAATGAGCAGTTCTTC
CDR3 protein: CASSVGVMSAYNEQFF

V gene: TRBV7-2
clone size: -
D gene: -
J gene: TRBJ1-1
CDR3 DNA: TGTGCCAGCAGCTTAGCCGGGGGTATGAACACTGAAGCTTTCTTT
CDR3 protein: CASSLAGGMNTEAFF

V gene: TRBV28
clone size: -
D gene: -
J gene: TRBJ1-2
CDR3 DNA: TGTGCCAGTGCTCCGGGGGAGGGCTATGGCTACACCTTC
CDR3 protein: CASAPGEGYGYTF

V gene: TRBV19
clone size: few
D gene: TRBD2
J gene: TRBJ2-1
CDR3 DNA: TGTGCCAGTAGTACTACCCCGGGACTAGCGCTGGAGCAGTTCTTC
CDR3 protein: CASSTTPGLALEQFF

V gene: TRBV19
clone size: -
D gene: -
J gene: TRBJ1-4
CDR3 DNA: TGTGCCAGTAGTATAAAAACAGGGAAGGATGAAAAACTGTTTTTT
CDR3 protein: CASSIKTGKDEKLFF

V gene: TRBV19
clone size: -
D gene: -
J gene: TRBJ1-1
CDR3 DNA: TGTGCCAGTAGTATAGTGAGGGGGGAAGCTTTCTTT
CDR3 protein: CASSIVRGEAFF

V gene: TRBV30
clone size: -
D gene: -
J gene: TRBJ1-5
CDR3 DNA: TGTGCCTGGAGTCCCTCCGGGGGCAATCAGCCCCAGCATTTT
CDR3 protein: CAWSPSGGNQPQHF

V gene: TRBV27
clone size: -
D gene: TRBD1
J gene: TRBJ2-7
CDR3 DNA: TGTGCCAGCAGTTTATCAGGCAGGGGGCACAACGAGCAGTACTTC
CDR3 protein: CASSLSGRGHNEQYF

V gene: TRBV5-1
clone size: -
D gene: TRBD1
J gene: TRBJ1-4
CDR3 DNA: TGCGCCAGCAGCTTGACAGGGGATACCCTTCGAGAAAAACTGTTTTTT
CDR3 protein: CASSLTGDTLREKLFF